Below are 27 T cell receptor beta chains sequenced from a single sample in a study of Graves' ophthalmopathy and Graves' hyperthyroidism. As the template, RNA transcripts were used to amplify TCR beta CDR3 regions. The first round was an RT-PCR with HTBI primers, and the second round was a multiplex PCR. Each CDR3 protein is one row after TCRdb ran MiXCR on the multiplex PCR reads. In the table there are about 240,000 distinct CDR3 sequences, around 42% of which are singletons. Specimen: peripheral blood. The receptor source for this set is an adult man with Graves' ophthalmopathy.

The V gene is TRBV10-2, the J gene TRBJ1-3; D not certain. Looked up from germline, CDR1 is WSHSY and CDR2 is SAAADI. The CDR3 is 15 residues long. V was clipped by 2 bases and J by 2 bases, with 10 bases between them. The CDR3 nucleotides are TGCGCCAGCAGTGAGGGGTGGCTGACTGGAAACACCATATATTTT. Its protein product is CASSEGWLTGNTIYF.

The chain employs TRBV7-2 and TRBJ1-4; no clear D. Trimming pared 1 base from V and 8 bases from J, leaving 8 bases between. The germline V gene encodes CDR1 SGHTA and CDR2 FQGNSA. The CDR3 is 13 residues long. The CDR3 DNA reads as TGTGCCAGCAGCTTAGGTTGGAACGAAAAACTGTTTTTT. It codes for CASSLGWNEKLFF.

The chain employs TRBV3-1 and TRBJ1-6; unclear D gene. Between the trimmed V and J ends, which lost 1 base and 7 bases, there was a span of 8 bases. Germline assignment: CDR1 LGHDT and CDR2 YNNKEL (reference sequence). This CDR3 region has 14 residues. The CDR3 coding sequence is TGTGCCAGCAGCCAAGGTGGCAAGAATTCACCCCTCCACTTT. Translated: CASSQGGKNSPLHF.

V is TRBV30 and J is TRBJ1-5; the D is unclear. V was cut by 8 bases and J by 9 bases, with 11 bases left in between. Germline-derived CDR1 and CDR2 are GTSNPN and SVGIG (reference sequence). The CDR3 runs to 10 residues. The CDR3 loop is CAHQVWPQHF. The CDR3 DNA is TGTGCCCACCAGGTTTGGCCCCAGCATTTT.

The chain links TRBV15 to TRBJ1-2; unclear D gene. This CDR3 spans 13 amino acids. CDR1 and CDR2 from the germline V gene are LNHNV and YYDKDF (reference sequence). Trimming took off 5 bases at V and 7 bases at J, with 14 bases between the two ends. The CDR3: CATSRDQYGGYTF. The CDR3 DNA reads TGTGCCACCAGCCGCGACCAATACGGTGGCTACACCTTC.

There are a few counts of this clonotype. The CDR3 DNA reads TGTGCCAGTAGTGAGGACAGTATTGAAAAACTGTTTTTT. This codes for CASSEDSIEKLFF. The J gene is TRBJ1-4, the V gene TRBV19; possibly TRBD1 for D (6 bases). Germline CDR1 LNHDA, CDR2 SQIVND (reference sequence). There are 13 residues in the CDR3. Trimming stripped 5 bases from V and 7 bases from J, with 11 bases between.

Note on this clonotype: Because it lacks the conserved phenylalanine or tryptophan at the end, this CDR3 is likely a read error. No DNA is shown, since the ends of the CDR3 on it are uncertain; the CDR3 is the one TCRdb lists. The rearrangement links TRBV29-1 to TRBJ1-1. The CDR3 is 8 amino acids long, termini counted. Germline V gene lookup returns CDR1 SQVTM and CDR2 ANQGSEA. The CDR3 region is CSVEELSY.

This clonotype was detected only a few times. The gene calls are TRBV7-9 and TRBJ1-1, with D perhaps matching TRBD1 (6 bases). Germline assignment: CDR1 SEHNR and CDR2 FQNEAQ (reference sequence). CDR3 size: 17 residues. V gave up 5 bases and J gave up 1 base, with 20 bases separating them. As DNA, the CDR3 is TGTGCCAGCAGCACCGCACCTGGAACAGGGAAGAACACTGAAGCTTTCTTT. This gives the protein CASSTAPGTGKNTEAFF.

The rearrangement uses TRBV12-3 or TRBV12-4 and TRBJ2-2; possible D gene TRBD2, 5 bases. This CDR3 has 16 amino acids. The V end was cut by 6 bases, the J end by 4 bases, with 18 bases between. The CDR3 spells CASRDGLSLSTGELFF. The CDR3 region has the DNA TGTGCCAGCAGAGATGGACTCTCCTTATCCACCGGGGAGCTGTTTTTT.

CDR3 nucleotide sequence: TGTGCCAGCAGCTTAGTAAGGGGTTTGGATCAGCCCCAGCATTTT. Residues: CASSLVRGLDQPQHF. V gene TRBV7-2 combines with J gene TRBJ1-5; a weak D match, TRBD1 (5 bases). Germline V gene sequence: CDR1 SGHTA, CDR2 FQGNSA. This CDR3 spans 15 amino acids. V lost 1 base to trimming and J lost 5 bases, with 12 bases between them.

This clonotype was seen many times. The genes are TRBV12-3 or TRBV12-4 and TRBJ1-6; D is unclear. Deletions cut 6 bases from V and 9 bases from J, with 6 bases between. This CDR3 has 11 amino acids. The CDR3 coding sequence is TGTGCCAGCAGGGGAATTTCACCCCTCCACTTT. Translating gives CASRGISPLHF.

This clonotype was observed many times. The genes are TRBV15 and TRBJ1-2; 7 bases are a match to TRBD1. The CDR3 runs 16 residues. Germline trimming cut 1 base from V and 0 bases from J; bases unmatched to any gene: 5. Germline V CDR1 and CDR2: LNHNV, YYDKDF (reference sequence). CDR3 amino acids: CATSRAYDRANYGYTF. CDR3 sequence (DNA): TGTGCCACCAGCAGAGCCTATGACAGGGCTAACTATGGCTACACCTTC.

In its sample, this clonotype was seen many times. The J gene is TRBJ2-7, the V gene TRBV29-1; a weak D match, TRBD1 (5 bases). CDR1 is SQVTM, CDR2 ANQGSEA, per germline. There are 12 residues in the CDR3. Trimming stripped 3 bases from V and 7 bases from J, with 13 bases between. Written as DNA, the CDR3 is TGCAGCGTTGACACTGCAGGGCAAGAGCAGTACTTC. Translation: CSVDTAGQEQYF.

The chain uses TRBV7-3 and TRBJ1-2; maybe TRBD1 (5 bases). Germline V gene lookup returns CDR1 SGHTA and CDR2 FQGTGA. V was clipped by 2 bases and J by 0 bases, with 13 bases between them. The CDR3 totals 16 residues. CDR3 region: CASSLVVRAPNYGYTF. The CDR3 bases are TGTGCCAGCAGCTTAGTGGTCAGGGCCCCTAACTATGGCTACACCTTC. The entire variable domain, with the rest obtained from reference TRBV7-3 and TRBJ1-2, is as follows: GAGVSQTPSNKVTEKGKYVELRCDPISGHTALYWYRQSLGQGPEFLIYFQGTGAADDSGLPNDRFFAVRPEGSVSTLKIQRTERGDSAVYLCASSLVVRAPNYGYTFGSGTRLTVV.

The chain uses TRBV29-1 and TRBJ2-5; perhaps D is TRBD1 or TRBD2 (6 bases each). The CDR3 extends over 13 amino acids. With 4 bases removed from V and 1 base from J, the gap between germline ends came to 10 bases. Germline CDR1 is SQVTM and CDR2 is ANQGSEA. DNA for the CDR3: TGCAGCGTTGCCGGGGGCACCCAAGAGACCCAGTACTTC. Translated: CSVAGGTQETQYF.

The chain has TRBV29-1 and TRBJ2-7; perhaps D is TRBD1 or TRBD2 (5 bases each). Between the trimmed V and J ends, which lost 6 bases and 2 bases, there was a span of 14 bases. The germline CDR1 and CDR2 sequences are SQVTM and ANQGSEA. This CDR3 has 13 residues. In DNA, the CDR3 is TGCAGCGTCTCTGGGACGGCGGCCTACGAGCAGTACTTC. This sequence encodes CSVSGTAAYEQYF.

V usage is TRBV29-1 and J usage is TRBJ2-5, with 11 bases matching TRBD1. The CDR3 runs 13 residues. V was clipped by 2 bases and J by 8 bases; unmatched bases: 4. CDR1 SQVTM and CDR2 ANQGSEA come from the germline V gene. The CDR3 region is CSVERDRGGTQYF. For the CDR3, the DNA is TGCAGCGTTGAAAGGGACAGGGGGGGAACCCAGTACTTC.

This clonotype was counted between two and nine times. The chain couples TRBV7-2 to TRBJ2-7; 7 nucleotides line up with TRBD1. The CDR3 sequence is 13 residues long. Germline CDR1 reads SGHTA; CDR2 reads FQGNSA. J lost 5 bases, V lost 3 bases, and 4 bases had no gene match. CDR3 amino acids: CASSLDRLNEQYF. CDR3 DNA: TGTGCCAGCAGCTTGGACAGGCTGAACGAGCAGTACTTC.

The V gene is TRBV3-1, the J gene TRBJ2-5, with D possibly matching TRBD1 (6 bases). The CDR3 has 12 residues. Germline V lookup: CDR1 LGHDT, CDR2 YNNKEL (reference sequence). V lost 2 bases to trimming and J lost 10 bases, with 11 bases between them. CDR3 residues: CASSQHRDFQYF. DNA of the CDR3: TGTGCCAGCAGCCAACACAGGGATTTCCAGTACTTC.

The chain links TRBV29-1 to TRBJ2-2, with TRBD2 as a possible D gene (6 bases). The CDR3 covers 15 residues. In germline, CDR1 is SQVTM, CDR2 ANQGSEA. Trimming took off 0 bases at V and 6 bases at J, with 14 bases between the two ends. This CDR3 reads CSVEDGGSPSGELFF. The CDR3 nucleotides are TGCAGCGTTGAAGATGGAGGGTCCCCCTCCGGGGAGCTGTTTTTT.

This clonotype has only one observation. The V and J genes are TRBV5-8 and TRBJ2-5; D ambiguous. The V gene's germline CDR1 is SGHTS and CDR2 YDEGEE. The ends were cut back, 1 base at V and 0 bases at J, with 13 bases in the middle. The CDR3 covers 16 residues. CDR3 sequence reads: CASSLRVESYQETQYF. CDR3 nucleotide sequence: TGTGCCAGCAGCTTGAGGGTGGAGTCGTACCAAGAGACCCAGTACTTC.

As DNA, the CDR3 is TGTGCCAGCAGCTTGTTGAGCTATGGCTACACCTTC. Translated, it gives CASSLLSYGYTF. This chain connects TRBV7-9 to TRBJ1-2; D is unclear. Trimming cost V 3 bases and J 4 bases, with 6 bases left between them. The CDR3 sequence is 12 residues long. Germline V lookup: CDR1 SEHNR, CDR2 FQNEAQ (reference sequence).

The chain has TRBV7-3 and TRBJ2-7; the D gene could be TRBD1 or TRBD2 (5 bases each). Trimming removed 1 base from V and 0 bases from J, with 10 bases in between. The CDR3 covers 15 residues. Per germline, CDR1 SGHTA and CDR2 FQGTGA. CDR3 bases: TGTGCCAGCAGCTTAATCGGGGCCTCCTCCTACGAGCAGTACTTC. It translates to CASSLIGASSYEQYF.

This rearrangement joins TRBV7-8 to TRBJ1-2; 10 nucleotides align to TRBD1. The germline V gene encodes CDR1 SGHVS and CDR2 FQNEAQ. This CDR3 comprises 14 residues. J was trimmed by 6 bases and V by 3 bases; bases with no gene match: 4. The CDR3 bases are TGTGCCAGCAGCTTCGGACAGGGGGGGAATGGCTACACCTTC. This codes for CASSFGQGGNGYTF.

This clonotype was seen a few times. This chain uses TRBV2 with TRBJ1-5, with D maybe TRBD1 (5 bases). CDR1 is SNHLY and CDR2 is FYNNEI in the germline V gene. Trimming cost V 7 bases and J 3 bases, with 13 bases left between them. The CDR3 runs to 14 residues. The CDR3 DNA reads TGTGCCAGCACCCGAGGGGTTACCAATCAGCCCCAGCATTTT. It codes for CASTRGVTNQPQHF.

At least ten counts were recorded for this clonotype. The V gene is TRBV2, the J gene TRBJ1-1, with 7 bases identical to TRBD1. After removal of 7 bases from V and 7 bases from J, the junction contained 3 bases not matched to a gene. CDR1 and CDR2 from the germline V gene are SNHLY and FYNNEI. CDR3 length: 11 amino acids. The CDR3 DNA follows: TGTGCCAGCAAAAGACAGGGTGAAGCTTTCTTT. It translates to CASKRQGEAFF.

The genes are TRBV5-4 and TRBJ1-1; TRBD1 matches at 9 bases. The junction had 7 bases not matched to a gene; V was cut back by 4 bases and J by 6 bases. Germline CDR1 SGHNT, CDR2 YYREEE (reference sequence). The CDR3 totals 14 residues. The CDR3 protein is CASSGRTGDPEAFF. CDR3 nucleotide sequence: TGTGCCAGCAGCGGTAGGACAGGGGATCCTGAAGCTTTCTTT. The whole variable domain, remainder taken from reference TRBV5-4 and TRBJ1-1, is ETGVTQSPTHLIKTRGQQVTLRCSSQSGHNTVSWYQQALGQGPQFIFQYYREEENGRGNFPPRFSGLQFPNYSSELNVNALELDDSALYLCASSGRTGDPEAFFGQGTRLTVV.